The rows below give T cell receptor beta chains drawn from one sample of a study of cytomegalovirus exposure and HLA in healthy donors. Sequencing used immunoSEQ multiplex PCR; TCRdb keeps in-frame clones, though not all of them. Altogether some 110,000 clones are present, less than 85% being singletons, with the ten largest covering about 16%. Material: PBMCs. The receptors were sampled from a man aged 50 or older in good health and CMV-seropositive. Each CDR3 is given with its conserved first and last residue. The order of the fields is clone size, J gene, V gene, D gene, CDR3 DNA, CDR3 protein. The D gene is left open where the match is weak. Clone sizes are given selectively: once, few, many, or a class where the clone is expanded.

clone_size: -
j_call: TRBJ2-7
v_call: TRBV4-3
d_call: -
cdr3_nt: TGCGCCAGCAGCCAAGATTCCGGGTACGAGCAGTACTTC
cdr3_aa: CASSQDSGYEQYF

clone_size: -
j_call: TRBJ2-7
v_call: TRBV7-9
d_call: -
cdr3_nt: TGTGCCAGCAGCTTTACTTCCTACGAGCAGTACTTC
cdr3_aa: CASSFTSYEQYF

clone_size: -
j_call: TRBJ2-1
v_call: TRBV5-6
d_call: -
cdr3_nt: TGTGCCAGCAGCTACCAGGGCAATGAGCAGTTCTTC
cdr3_aa: CASSYQGNEQFF

clone_size: -
j_call: TRBJ1-1
v_call: TRBV19
d_call: TRBD1
cdr3_nt: TGTGCCAGTAGTAGGGACAGGACTTTCTTT
cdr3_aa: CASSRDRTFF

clone_size: -
j_call: TRBJ1-1
v_call: TRBV25-1
d_call: -
cdr3_nt: TGTGCCAGCAGTACGACAGGACCGGCGAGGACTGAAGCTTTCTTT
cdr3_aa: CASSTTGPARTEAFF

clone_size: -
j_call: TRBJ2-6
v_call: TRBV27
d_call: -
cdr3_nt: TGTGCCAGCAGTTTATCAGGGGCTGGGGCCAACGTCCTGACTTTC
cdr3_aa: CASSLSGAGANVLTF

clone_size: -
j_call: TRBJ1-1
v_call: TRBV6-5
d_call: TRBD1
cdr3_nt: TGTGCCAGCAAGCGAACAGGGGGCGTAACTGAAGCTTTCTTT
cdr3_aa: CASKRTGGVTEAFF

clone_size: -
j_call: TRBJ2-5
v_call: TRBV18
d_call: TRBD1
cdr3_nt: TGTGCCAGCTCACCAAGAGGGCAGGGGGTCCAAGAGACCCAGTACTTC
cdr3_aa: CASSPRGQGVQETQYF

clone_size: -
j_call: TRBJ1-2
v_call: TRBV19
d_call: -
cdr3_nt: TGTGCCAGTACCCAGGGCCGCTCAGGGAACTATGGCTACACCTTC
cdr3_aa: CASTQGRSGNYGYTF

clone_size: -
j_call: TRBJ2-2
v_call: TRBV4-3
d_call: -
cdr3_nt: TGCGCCAGCAGCCAAACACCTGGAGTCGCCCGGGAGCTGTTTTTT
cdr3_aa: CASSQTPGVARELFF

clone_size: -
j_call: TRBJ2-1
v_call: TRBV5-4
d_call: -
cdr3_nt: TGTGCCAGCAGCATCCGGGACATAGGCAATGAGCAGTTCTTC
cdr3_aa: CASSIRDIGNEQFF

clone_size: -
j_call: TRBJ1-2
v_call: TRBV5-6
d_call: TRBD1
cdr3_nt: TGTGCCAGCAGCCCGCGAGGGGACAGGGGTACCTATGGCTACACCTTC
cdr3_aa: CASSPRGDRGTYGYTF

clone_size: -
j_call: TRBJ1-2
v_call: TRBV28
d_call: -
cdr3_nt: TGTGCCAGCAGCCTCGGACAGTCGGATTCCCTTGGCTACACCTTC
cdr3_aa: CASSLGQSDSLGYTF

clone_size: once
j_call: TRBJ2-7
v_call: TRBV12-5
d_call: -
cdr3_nt: TGTGCTAGTGGTTTGCGGGGGTACGAGCAGTACTTC
cdr3_aa: CASGLRGYEQYF

clone_size: -
j_call: TRBJ2-7
v_call: TRBV28
d_call: -
cdr3_nt: TGTGCCAGCAGTCCCCCCTCGTCCTACGAGCAGTACTTC
cdr3_aa: CASSPPSSYEQYF

clone_size: -
j_call: TRBJ1-5
v_call: TRBV28
d_call: -
cdr3_nt: TGTGCCAGCAGTTCTCGGGGTAGCAATCAGCCCCAGCATTTT
cdr3_aa: CASSSRGSNQPQHF

clone_size: -
j_call: TRBJ2-7
v_call: TRBV9
d_call: TRBD1
cdr3_nt: TGTGCCAGCAGCGTAGCTACAGGGGGAACTTGGTACGAGCAGTACTTC
cdr3_aa: CASSVATGGTWYEQYF

clone_size: -
j_call: TRBJ2-7
v_call: TRBV5-4
d_call: -
cdr3_nt: TGTGCCAGCAGCACGCGCAGGGGCGAATCCTACGAGCAGTACTTC
cdr3_aa: CASSTRRGESYEQYF

clone_size: -
j_call: TRBJ1-6
v_call: TRBV27
d_call: -
cdr3_nt: TGTGCCAGCAGTTCCCGACAGTCCGCTAATTCACCCCTCCACTTT
cdr3_aa: CASSSRQSANSPLHF

clone_size: few
j_call: TRBJ2-1
v_call: TRBV15
d_call: TRBD2
cdr3_nt: TGTGCCACCAGCAGAGATTGGTTTAGCGGGAGACCCCTCGACAATGAGCAGTTCTTC
cdr3_aa: CATSRDWFSGRPLDNEQFF

clone_size: -
j_call: TRBJ2-2
v_call: TRBV5-4
d_call: -
cdr3_nt: TGTGCCAGCAGCTCCCATGAGGTCGGGGAGCTGTTTTTT
cdr3_aa: CASSSHEVGELFF

clone_size: -
j_call: TRBJ2-7
v_call: TRBV2
d_call: -
cdr3_nt: TGTGCCGCTACGGGTGAAAGCTCCTACGAGCAGTACTTC
cdr3_aa: CAATGESSYEQYF

clone_size: -
j_call: TRBJ2-2
v_call: TRBV15
d_call: -
cdr3_nt: TGTGCCACCAGCAGAGATCCAGGGGCCGGGGAGCTGTTTTTT
cdr3_aa: CATSRDPGAGELFF

clone_size: -
j_call: TRBJ2-1
v_call: TRBV29-1
d_call: TRBD2
cdr3_nt: TGCAGCGTTGAAGGGATAGCGGGAACTTACAATGAGCAGTTCTTC
cdr3_aa: CSVEGIAGTYNEQFF

clone_size: -
j_call: TRBJ2-1
v_call: TRBV5-1
d_call: TRBD2
cdr3_nt: TGCGCCAGCAGCCCGGGACTAGCGGTATCCTACAATGAGCAGTTCTTC
cdr3_aa: CASSPGLAVSYNEQFF

clone_size: -
j_call: TRBJ1-6
v_call: TRBV7-6
d_call: TRBD1
cdr3_nt: TGTGCCAGCAGCCGAACCAGGGGGGATAATTCACCCCTCCACTTT
cdr3_aa: CASSRTRGDNSPLHF

clone_size: few
j_call: TRBJ2-1
v_call: TRBV18
d_call: TRBD1
cdr3_nt: TGTGCCAGCTCACTCTCGACAGGGGGGAATGAGCAGTTCTTC
cdr3_aa: CASSLSTGGNEQFF

clone_size: -
j_call: TRBJ2-1
v_call: TRBV5-3
d_call: -
cdr3_nt: TGTGCCAGAAGCTTGTACCGAGGGGGCTCCTACAATGAGCAGTTCTTC
cdr3_aa: CARSLYRGGSYNEQFF

clone_size: few
j_call: TRBJ2-2
v_call: TRBV6-1
d_call: -
cdr3_nt: TGTGCCAGCAGACGGGGGTCCGCCGGGGAGCTGTTTTTT
cdr3_aa: CASRRGSAGELFF

clone_size: -
j_call: TRBJ2-3
v_call: TRBV25-1
d_call: TRBD2
cdr3_nt: TGTGCCAGCAGTGATTTTAGCGGGGGCACAGATACGCAGTATTTT
cdr3_aa: CASSDFSGGTDTQYF

clone_size: -
j_call: TRBJ1-2
v_call: TRBV2
d_call: TRBD1
cdr3_nt: TGTGCCAGCAGTTCACAGGGGCTCCGACTTGGCTACACCTTC
cdr3_aa: CASSSQGLRLGYTF

clone_size: -
j_call: TRBJ1-2
v_call: TRBV11-2
d_call: -
cdr3_nt: TGTGCCAGCAGCTTGGATTTCGGACAGCGACTTAACTATGGCTACACCTTC
cdr3_aa: CASSLDFGQRLNYGYTF

clone_size: -
j_call: TRBJ2-7
v_call: TRBV5-4
d_call: TRBD2
cdr3_nt: TGTGCCAGCAGCCCGGGGACTAGCGGGAGCCACGAGCAGTACTTC
cdr3_aa: CASSPGTSGSHEQYF

clone_size: -
j_call: TRBJ2-1
v_call: TRBV28
d_call: TRBD2
cdr3_nt: TGTGCCAGCAGTTCGACCTTTAGCGGGCACAATGAGCAGTTCTTC
cdr3_aa: CASSSTFSGHNEQFF

clone_size: -
j_call: TRBJ2-6
v_call: TRBV6-5
d_call: -
cdr3_nt: TGTGCCAGCGGCTTATTTGGCTCTGGGGCCAACGTCCTGACTTTC
cdr3_aa: CASGLFGSGANVLTF

clone_size: -
j_call: TRBJ1-2
v_call: TRBV5-1
d_call: -
cdr3_nt: TGCGCCAGCAGCTTGGACGGATACTATGACTACACCTTC
cdr3_aa: CASSLDGYYDYTF

clone_size: -
j_call: TRBJ1-5
v_call: TRBV7-9
d_call: -
cdr3_nt: TGTGCCAGCAGCTCCCCGGGGGAGGGCAATCAGCCCCAGCATTTT
cdr3_aa: CASSSPGEGNQPQHF

clone_size: -
j_call: TRBJ2-1
v_call: TRBV7-2
d_call: -
cdr3_nt: TGTGCCAGCAGAACCACGGGAACCTCCTACGATGAGCAGTTCTTC
cdr3_aa: CASRTTGTSYDEQFF

clone_size: -
j_call: TRBJ2-5
v_call: TRBV4-1
d_call: TRBD2
cdr3_nt: TGCGCCAGCAGCCACCTAGCGGGAGTAAAGACCCAGTACTTC
cdr3_aa: CASSHLAGVKTQYF

clone_size: -
j_call: TRBJ2-7
v_call: TRBV7-9
d_call: -
cdr3_nt: TGTGCCAGCAGCTTAGGGTATGGGCACTACGAGCAGTACTTC
cdr3_aa: CASSLGYGHYEQYF

clone_size: once
j_call: TRBJ2-7
v_call: TRBV6-6
d_call: -
cdr3_nt: TGTGCCAGCAGTTACCTACCTACAGAGATCAATTCCGAGCAGTACTTC
cdr3_aa: CASSYLPTEINSEQYF

clone_size: -
j_call: TRBJ1-1
v_call: TRBV7-6
d_call: TRBD1
cdr3_nt: TGTGCCAGCAGCTTAGGAGGGGTGGGACAGGGCAGTTATACTGAAGCTTTCTTT
cdr3_aa: CASSLGGVGQGSYTEAFF

clone_size: -
j_call: TRBJ2-7
v_call: TRBV9
d_call: -
cdr3_nt: TGTGCCAGCAGCTTAAGGACTGACGAGCAGTACTTC
cdr3_aa: CASSLRTDEQYF

clone_size: few
j_call: TRBJ2-5
v_call: TRBV7-2
d_call: -
cdr3_nt: TGTGCCAGCAGCTGGGACACAAGGCAAGAGACCCAGTACTTC
cdr3_aa: CASSWDTRQETQYF

clone_size: -
j_call: TRBJ2-7
v_call: TRBV11-2
d_call: -
cdr3_nt: TGTGCCAGCAGCTTAGCCGGGGGCTCCTACGAGCAGTACTTC
cdr3_aa: CASSLAGGSYEQYF

clone_size: -
j_call: TRBJ2-1
v_call: TRBV5-8
d_call: TRBD2
cdr3_nt: TGTGCCAGCACCGATGAGATGGCGGGGGGAGGGAATGAGCAGTTCTTC
cdr3_aa: CASTDEMAGGGNEQFF

clone_size: -
j_call: TRBJ1-5
v_call: TRBV27
d_call: -
cdr3_nt: TGTGCCAGCCAGCCATTCCCGGACAGTAGCAATCAGCCCCAGCATTTT
cdr3_aa: CASQPFPDSSNQPQHF

clone_size: -
j_call: TRBJ2-3
v_call: TRBV2
d_call: TRBD2
cdr3_nt: TGTGCCAGCAGGACTAGCGGGGCCAACGCAGATACGCAGTATTTT
cdr3_aa: CASRTSGANADTQYF

clone_size: -
j_call: TRBJ1-4
v_call: TRBV15
d_call: -
cdr3_nt: TGTGCCACCAGCAGAAACTACCTAGAAAAACTGTTTTTT
cdr3_aa: CATSRNYLEKLFF

clone_size: -
j_call: TRBJ2-1
v_call: TRBV29-1
d_call: TRBD2
cdr3_nt: TGCAGCGTTGTCCGACTAGCGGTCTCCTACAATGAGCAGTTCTTC
cdr3_aa: CSVVRLAVSYNEQFF

clone_size: few
j_call: TRBJ1-2
v_call: TRBV5-4
d_call: -
cdr3_nt: TGTGCCAGCAGCTTGCGGGGGAGCCCTCTTGGCTACACCTTC
cdr3_aa: CASSLRGSPLGYTF

clone_size: -
j_call: TRBJ2-1
v_call: TRBV28
d_call: -
cdr3_nt: TGTGCCAGCAGTTCGACAGGAGCCTCCTACAATGAGCAGTTCTTC
cdr3_aa: CASSSTGASYNEQFF

clone_size: -
j_call: TRBJ1-5
v_call: TRBV4-1
d_call: -
cdr3_nt: TGCGCCAGCAGCCAAGACAGGGTCGGCAGCCAGCCCCAGCATTTT
cdr3_aa: CASSQDRVGSQPQHF

clone_size: once
j_call: TRBJ2-7
v_call: TRBV15
d_call: TRBD2
cdr3_nt: TGTGCCACCAGCTTTCCAGGAGGGCTAGCGGGGGGCCGTGCCTACGAGCAGTACTTC
cdr3_aa: CATSFPGGLAGGRAYEQYF

clone_size: -
j_call: TRBJ1-4
v_call: TRBV21-1
d_call: -
cdr3_nt: TGTGCCAGCAGCAAAGGTCCAAGGAGGGGTCGACGAAAACTGTTTTTT
cdr3_aa: CASSKGPRRGRRKLFF